This TCR beta chain was profiled in a study of blood T cell repertoires in COVID-19 (dated by TCRdb to the early 2020s). Background for the entire study: Samples from collaborators originated in the United States, Italy and Spain and spanned both the acute and convalescent phases of COVID-19. Nearly every sample came with metadata listing a de-identified subject ID, COVID-19 status, age in years and sex. The repertoires were released in a freely available public database intended as a resource for research on the immune response to SARS-CoV-2. Where available, HLA class I and class II types were obtained from metadata supplied by the sample provider rather than from assay-based typing. The material from the prospective study consisted of cDNA or gDNA derived from T cells, B-cell-depleted T cells, or PBMCs. Deeply sampled blood TCRbeta repertoires from subjects exposed to, actively infected with, or recovered from COVID-19 were included in the dataset. Samples were obtained from the ongoing ImmuneRACE study (first 160 participants) and from 1,000 to 1,500 subjects provided by 6 global collaborators.

As to this clone: The clone's antigen remains unknown. No much larger clone is present one base from it, and per-base qualities are unavailable.

Collaborating institutions collected whole blood in K2EDTA tubes following their own protocols. For TCRbeta analysis, collaborator samples were shipped as frozen whole blood, as isolated PBMCs, or as DNA extracted from either sample type. TCRbeta CDR3 regions were amplified from genomic DNA using the immunoSEQ Assay, a bias-controlled multiplex PCR. The authors processed their data as follows. Within the assay, amplification of reference gene primers was used to estimate how many nucleated cells each sample contained. To quantify the absolute abundance of each unique TCRbeta CDR3 rearrangement, sequence reads were collapsed and filtered. For each sample, productive Simpson clonality was calculated by taking the square root of Simpson's diversity index across productive rearrangements. Drawn from immuneACCESS, this table holds only the in-frame rearrangements with V and J called that TCRdb kept. Clones are partly lost; checked studies trace under half to an unresolved V gene and leave the rest unexplained. V and J calls and clone size are those listed in that table; D and trimming were worked out from the DNA. This sample comprises about 66,000 clones, 85% to 90% of them detected only once. In total, the top ten clones hold 5.5% to 8% of the sample.

The paper's findings and limits, for the study overall: The quantity of clinical and demographic metadata differed by source and by participant and was supplied without curation.

The sequence was collected from a man in his fifties or sixties with active COVID-19. The sample was peripheral blood.

The CDR3 in this case is CASSSQGVENSPLHF. The DNA sequence is TGTGCCAGCAGTTCACAGGGGGTTGAGAATTCACCCCTCCACTTT. The rearrangement joined TRBV6-2 or TRBV6-3 to TRBJ1-6, with 8 bases matching TRBD1. The CDR3 measures 15 amino acids from cysteine to phenylalanine. Just the 45-base CDR3 DNA is kept, in frame starting at base 1. V loses 4 bases at its end and J loses 7 bases; junction bases beyond the gene matches: 6. Taken from the germline V gene, the CDR1 and CDR2 loops are MNHEY and SVGEGT.